Below, one T cell receptor (beta chain) is given with its context. No antigen is known for it. PCR involved 60 Vbeta and 13 Jbeta primers. Data came from immunoSEQ multiplex PCR; TCRdb stores just in-frame clones and leaves some out. The data hold 65,000 to 100,000 clones, with roughly 80% observed a single time. The sample belongs to a study of cytomegalovirus exposure and HLA in healthy donors. Germline assignment: CDR1 SGHTS and CDR2 YDEGEE. The germline V and J ends were trimmed by 2 bases and 4 bases, with 12 bases remaining between them. The CDR3 runs to 15 residues. Study-wide results and limits: TRBV6-2, TRBV6-3 and some other V segments were excluded as indistinguishable.

This TCR was sampled from a woman aged 40 to 50 in good health and CMV-seropositive. V usage is TRBV5-8 and J usage is TRBJ1-4, with D uncertain. The sequenced material came from PBMCs. CDR3 nucleotide sequence: TGTGCCAGCAGCTTCCCCCACAGTAATAATGAAAAACTGTTTTTT. Residues: CASSFPHSNNEKLFF.